This TCR beta chain appears in the sequencing data of a study of CD4+ T cells in melanoma. Whole-study findings and limits: Neoantigen-specific CD4+ T cells in melanoma reportedly had diverse differentiation states. CD8+ T cell, macrophage and B cell function reportedly correlated with neoantigen-specific CD4+ T cells.

Clones were sequenced by immunoSEQ multiplex PCR, and TCRdb holds only the in-frame ones, with some missing. The sample holds some 150,000 clones; approximately 91% are singletons and the top ten take more than 1.5%. Of note for this clone: Its antigen is still unknown.

This receptor was identified in a human donor with melanoma.

The DNA of the CDR3 is TGTGCCAGCAGCGCGTCGGGGGTTCGGGCTGAAGCTTTCTTT. Translated: CASSASGVRAEAFF. This chain connects TRBV7-9 to TRBJ1-1; TRBD1 is a possible D gene (5 bases). V lost 5 bases and J 6 bases, leaving 16 bases between the germline ends. The CDR3 consists of 14 residues. Germline CDR1 and CDR2: SEHNR and FQNEAQ (reference sequence). The full variable domain, in which reference TRBV7-9 and TRBJ1-1 provide the parts outside the CDR3, is DTGVSQNPRHKITKRGQNVTFRCDPISEHNRLYWYRQTLGQGPEFLTYFQNEAQLEKSRLLSDRFSAERPKGSFSTLEIQRTEQGDSAMYLCASSASGVRAEAFFGQGTRLTVV.